Following are 16 T cell receptor beta chains from one sample sequenced in a study of T cell repertoires in cytomegalovirus infection. Via MiXCR, TCRdb re-called the reads, giving one row per CDR3 protein. The data show about 460,000 distinct CDR3 sequences, approximately 11% seen once. Sequencing was performed on PBMCs. All receptors derive from a human donor in good health (CMV status not recorded). Some clones in this sample may be carry-over from other donors' samples.

The sample holds a few counts of this clonotype. The CDR3 sequence: CSASPSQSSYEQYF. The DNA of the CDR3 is TGCAGCGCCTCACCGTCGCAGAGCTCCTACGAGCAGTACTTC. The gene calls are TRBV29-1 and TRBJ2-7; D ambiguous. Germline loops: CDR1 SQVTM, CDR2 ANQGSEA. The CDR3 length is 14 residues. The germline V and J ends were trimmed by 7 bases and 0 bases, with 16 bases remaining between them.

In this sample, this clonotype turned up many times. The chain combines TRBV7-2 with TRBJ2-5; 7 positions agree with TRBD1. Germline CDR1 SGHTA, CDR2 FQGNSA. This CDR3 spans 16 amino acids. V lost 5 bases to trimming and J lost 2 bases; unmatched junction nucleotides: 11. The CDR3, as DNA: TGTGCCAGCAGCCCCGACAGGGTATTCCTTCAAGAGACCCAGTACTTC. Residues: CASSPDRVFLQETQYF.

This clonotype was recorded many times. The V gene is TRBV18, the J gene TRBJ2-2, with unresolved D. The CDR3 extends over 17 amino acids. Germline-derived CDR1 and CDR2 are KGHSH and LQKENI. Trimming removed 0 bases from V and 5 bases from J, with 16 bases in between. The CDR3 protein is CASSPPKAVPWTGELFF. The CDR3 DNA reads as TGTGCCAGCTCACCACCGAAAGCCGTGCCGTGGACCGGGGAGCTGTTTTTT.

This clonotype showed up many times. The chain carries TRBV30 and TRBJ1-2; D gene uncertain. CDR3 length: 14 residues. V was shortened by 4 bases and J by 6 bases, with 18 bases between the two germline ends. Germline V gene sequence: CDR1 GTSNPN, CDR2 SVGIG (reference sequence). The CDR3, as DNA: TGTGCCTGGATCGGTACCTGGCCGACCCATGGCTACACCTTC. Translating gives CAWIGTWPTHGYTF.

The J gene is TRBJ2-1, the V gene TRBV18, with TRBD2 matching 9 bases. CDR3 length equals 17 residues. V shed 3 bases, J shed 6 bases, and the junction held 12 bases outside the gene matches. CDR1 is KGHSH, CDR2 LQKENI, per germline. In DNA form, the CDR3 reads TGTGCCAGCTCACCCCAACGAGGCGGGAGGGTCCTCAATGAGCAGTTCTTC. This encodes CASSPQRGGRVLNEQFF.

This clonotype has a count of ten or more. The chain recombines TRBV12-3 or TRBV12-4 with TRBJ1-2, with 7 bases aligning to TRBD1. V lost 2 bases and J lost 11; bases outside the gene matches: 5. The CDR3 consists of 12 residues. The CDR3 DNA sequence: TGTGCCAGCAGTTTATTTTCAGGGGGGTACACCTTC. Translating gives CASSLFSGGYTF.

This clonotype was seen repeatedly, ten times or more. V gene TRBV12-5 combines with J gene TRBJ2-1; TRBD2 aligns across 7 bases. CDR1 LGHNT and CDR2 FRNRAP come from the germline V gene. J lost 6 bases, V lost 2 bases, and 1 base had no gene match. The CDR3 extends over 13 amino acids. The CDR3 DNA is TGTGCTAGTGGTTTGACTAGCGCCAATGAGCAGTTCTTC. It codes for CASGLTSANEQFF.

This clonotype has a count of ten or more. The V gene is TRBV12-3 or TRBV12-4, the J gene TRBJ2-1; tentative D call: TRBD2 (6 bases). The CDR3 is made up of 13 amino acids. V was shortened by 8 bases and J by 0 bases, with 8 bases between the two germline ends. The CDR3 reads CASGGSSYNEQFF. The CDR3 nucleotides read TGTGCCAGCGGGGGGAGCTCCTACAATGAGCAGTTCTTC.

In its sample, this clonotype was seen many times. This sequence joins TRBV4-1 and TRBJ2-2; D uncertain. V gave up 2 bases and J gave up 6 bases, with 13 bases separating them. This CDR3 has 15 residues. Germline lookup yields CDR1 MGHRA and CDR2 YSYEKL. The CDR3 sequence: CASSQTESTAGELFF. CDR3 DNA sequence: TGCGCCAGCAGCCAAACAGAGAGTACGGCCGGGGAGCTGTTTTTT.

The rearrangement joins TRBV3-1 to TRBJ2-7; 11 nucleotides agree with TRBD1. CDR3 size: 15 residues. Germline V CDR1 and CDR2: LGHDT, YNNKEL (reference sequence). Unmatched junction bases numbered 6, after V lost 2 bases and J lost 6 bases. The CDR3 sequence is CASSQSDRGLVEQYF. The DNA for the CDR3 is TGTGCCAGCAGCCAATCGGACAGGGGGCTCGTCGAGCAGTACTTC.

This clonotype was seen ten or more times. The chain joins TRBV6-1 to TRBJ1-1, with D possibly TRBD1 on 6 matching bases. CDR3 length: 12 amino acids. Looked up from germline, CDR1 is MNHNS and CDR2 is SASEGT. The V end was cut by 10 bases, the J end by 1 base, with 10 bases between. The CDR3 DNA sequence: TGTGCCAACAGGGACGCGAACACTGAAGCTTTCTTT. It yields the protein CANRDANTEAFF.

J is TRBJ1-5 and V is TRBV5-6; no definite D call. CDR1 is SGHDT, CDR2 YYEEEE, per germline. Trimming stripped 1 base from V and 4 bases from J, with 9 bases between. CDR3 length: 14 amino acids. CDR3 residues: CASSLRSSNQPQHF. The CDR3, as DNA: TGTGCCAGCAGCTTGAGGAGCAGTAATCAGCCCCAGCATTTT.

Many counts were recorded for this clonotype. CDR3 bases: TGTGCCAGCACCAAGGGGGGGGGCGCCTATGGCTACACCTTC. It codes for CASTKGGGAYGYTF. The chain recombines TRBV7-2 with TRBJ1-2, with D tentatively TRBD1 (6 bases). The germline V and J ends were trimmed by 7 bases and 4 bases, with 16 bases remaining between them. There are 14 residues in the CDR3. Germline V CDR1 and CDR2: SGHTA, FQGNSA.

This clonotype was counted between two and nine times. This sequence joins TRBV20-1 and TRBJ2-7; a possible D gene is TRBD2 (5 bases). CDR3 length equals 13 residues. CDR1 is DFQATT and CDR2 is SNEGSKA in the germline V gene (reference sequence). The ends were cut back, 4 bases at V and 3 bases at J, with 13 bases in the middle. CDR3 residues: CSAKSESGYEQYF. The CDR3 bases are TGCAGTGCTAAATCAGAGAGCGGCTACGAGCAGTACTTC.

This clonotype has more than one count but fewer than ten. The chain carries TRBV9 and TRBJ2-7; D possibly corresponds to TRBD2 (6 bases). The V and J ends lost 3 bases and 0 bases respectively, with 16 bases between them. CDR3 length: 16 residues. CDR1 SGDLS and CDR2 YYNGEE come from the germline V gene. Here the CDR3 DNA reads TGTGCCAGCAGCGCCGACGGGAGCGGGCGCTCCTACGAGCAGTACTTC. It translates to CASSADGSGRSYEQYF.

The rearrangement links TRBV5-1 to TRBJ2-5; TRBD1 agrees at 11 bases. The germline V gene encodes CDR1 SGHRS and CDR2 YFSETQ. The V gene end was trimmed by 4 bases and the J gene end by 4 bases; junction bases not matched to a gene: 9. The CDR3 totals 16 residues. This CDR3 is CASSPGQGAVGETQYF. In DNA, the CDR3 is TGCGCCAGCAGCCCTGGACAGGGGGCAGTTGGAGAGACCCAGTACTTC. Combining the CDR3 with reference TRBV5-1 and TRBJ2-5 gives the whole variable domain KAGVTQTPRYLIKTRGQQVTLSCSPISGHRSVSWYQQTPGQGLQFLFEYFSETQRNKGNFPGRFSGRQFSNSRSEMNVSTLELGDSALYLCASSPGQGAVGETQYFGPGTRLLVL.